These 27 T cell receptor beta chains originate from one sample sequenced in a study of T cells in Graves' hyperthyroidism and ophthalmopathy. There were TCR beta CDR3 regions amplified from RNA transcripts. HTBI primers were used for first-round RT-PCR of the TCR CDR3. TCRdb analysed the multiplex PCR reads with MiXCR anew, one entry per CDR3 protein. The sample lists 650,000 to 850,000 distinct CDR3 sequences, 18% occurring once. Sequenced input: blood. All receptors come from a woman between 45 and 65 years old with Graves' hyperthyroidism that later progressed to Graves' ophthalmopathy.

This clonotype was observed many times. The chain links TRBV7-8 to TRBJ2-3; D perhaps matches TRBD1 (7 bases). Trimming pared 2 bases from V and 6 bases from J, leaving 18 bases between. This CDR3 contains 16 residues. In germline, CDR1 is SGHVS, CDR2 FQNEAQ. As DNA, the CDR3 is TGTGCCAGCAGCTTAAGCCTGGCAGGGGGGCTGGATACGCAGTATTTT. It translates to CASSLSLAGGLDTQYF. Combining the CDR3 with reference TRBV7-8 and TRBJ2-3 gives the whole variable domain GAGVSQSPRYKVAKRGQDVALRCDPISGHVSLFWYQQALGQGPEFLTYFQNEAQLDKSGLPSDRFFAERPEGSVSTLKIQRTQQEDSAVYLCASSLSLAGGLDTQYFGPGTRLTVL.

This clonotype was counted at least ten times. This chain joins TRBV7-2 and TRBJ2-7; D possibly corresponds to TRBD2 (6 bases). The germline V and J ends were trimmed by 5 bases and 2 bases, with 19 bases remaining between them. CDR1 is SGHTA, CDR2 FQGNSA, per germline. The CDR3 covers 16 residues. CDR3 DNA: TGTGCCAGCAGCCTCGGGGGAGGAGGGAACCCCTACGAGCAGTACTTC. Its translation is CASSLGGGGNPYEQYF. The whole variable domain, filled in from reference TRBV7-2 and TRBJ2-7, reads GAGVSQSPSNKVTEKGKDVELRCDPISGHTALYWYRQSLGQGLEFLIYFQGNSAPDKSGLPSDRFSAERTGGSVSTLTIQRTQQEDSAVYLCASSLGGGGNPYEQYFGPGTRLTVT.

This clonotype appeared a few times. The chain combines TRBV5-1 with TRBJ2-2, with D perhaps matching TRBD1 or TRBD2 (5 bases each). CDR3 size: 15 residues. The V gene lost 1 base and the J gene lost 5 bases, with 12 bases spanning the gap. Germline CDR1 SGHRS, CDR2 YFSETQ. CDR3 protein: CASSLIVGPTGELFF. In nucleotides, the CDR3 is TGCGCCAGCAGCTTGATTGTGGGACCGACCGGGGAGCTGTTTTTT. Based on the CDR3 plus reference TRBV5-1 and TRBJ2-2, the full variable domain is KAGVTQTPRYLIKTRGQQVTLSCSPISGHRSVSWYQQTPGQGLQFLFEYFSETQRNKGNFPGRFSGRQFSNSRSEMNVSTLELGDSALYLCASSLIVGPTGELFFGEGSRLTVL.

V gene TRBV6-1 combines with J gene TRBJ1-1, with 7 nucleotides matching TRBD1. CDR1 MNHNS and CDR2 SASEGT come from the germline V gene. This CDR3 is 12 amino acids long. Trimming at V came to 8 bases and at J to 5 bases, leaving 5 bases not matched to a gene. The CDR3 is CASFRGYTEAFF. The CDR3 DNA follows: TGTGCCAGCTTCAGGGGGTATACTGAAGCTTTCTTT.

This clonotype was recorded only once. This sequence may be a read error, since a much larger clone differs from it by one base. The rearrangement joins TRBV12-3 or TRBV12-4 to TRBJ1-1; unclear D gene. This CDR3 is built from 14 residues. The CDR3 coding sequence is TGTGCCAGCAGTTTTTGGGGAAAGGTCGCTGAAGCTTCCTTT. As protein: CASSFWGKVAEASF.

This chain links TRBV12-3 or TRBV12-4 with TRBJ2-5; 14 bases align to TRBD2. V dropped 5 bases and J dropped 5; count of bases not matched to a gene: 19. The CDR3 has 20 residues. DNA for the CDR3: TGTGCCAGCAGTGGAGGTGGTAGACTAGCGGGGGGGCCGACGTCTGAGACCCAGTACTTC. It specifies CASSGGGRLAGGPTSETQYF.

This clonotype showed up just a few times. This rearrangement joins TRBV27 to TRBJ2-3; D gene uncertain. The CDR3 loop spans 14 amino acids. Germline V gene sequence: CDR1 MNHEY, CDR2 SMNVEV (reference sequence). Trimming removed 2 bases at V and 4 bases at J, with 10 bases between. The CDR3, as DNA: TGTGCCAGCAGTTTACTACTTCGCCCAGATACGCAGTATTTT. Translating gives CASSLLLRPDTQYF.

This clonotype was seen many times. The rearrangement uses TRBV28 and TRBJ2-5; D call uncertain. Deletions cut 2 bases from V and 4 bases from J, with 8 bases between. The CDR3 sequence is 13 residues long. Germline V gene lookup returns CDR1 MDHEN and CDR2 SYDVKM. For the CDR3, the DNA is TGTGCCAGCAGTTTAGGGCAGACAGAGACCCAGTACTTC. Translating it yields CASSLGQTETQYF.

Many counts were recorded for this clonotype. The chain links TRBV18 to TRBJ1-2; 9 positions match TRBD1. The junction had 0 bases not matched to a gene; V was cut back by 3 bases and J by 7 bases. The germline V gene has CDR1 KGHSH and CDR2 LQKENI. This CDR3 is 12 amino acids long. In DNA form, the CDR3 reads TGTGCCAGCTCACCGGGACAGGGTGGCTACACCTTC. Amino acid sequence: CASSPGQGGYTF.

The rearrangement uses TRBV7-2 and TRBJ2-2, with 13 nucleotides matching TRBD2. Germline CDR1 and CDR2: SGHTA and FQGNSA. CDR3 length equals 17 residues. V dropped 5 bases and J dropped 5; count of bases not matched to a gene: 8. The CDR3 loop is CASSTSLAGGGTGELFF. The CDR3 nucleotides read TGTGCCAGCAGCACATCACTAGCGGGGGGGGGAACCGGGGAGCTGTTTTTT.

V usage is TRBV7-2 and J usage is TRBJ2-2; 7 bases are shared with TRBD2. Germline trimming cut 5 bases from V and 3 bases from J; bases unmatched to any gene: 12. This CDR3 has 17 amino acids. CDR1 and CDR2 (germline): SGHTA, FQGNSA. CDR3 sequence reads: CASSAFPGRGDTGELFF. CDR3 nucleotide sequence: TGTGCCAGCAGCGCTTTTCCGGGGAGGGGCGACACCGGGGAGCTGTTTTTT.

This clonotype was observed a handful of times. This chain uses TRBV24-1 with TRBJ1-1; the match to TRBD1 covers 12 bases. Per germline, CDR1 KGHDR and CDR2 SFDVKD. The CDR3 is 16 amino acids. V dropped 3 bases and J dropped 3; count of bases not matched to a gene: 4. CDR3 in DNA: TGTGCCACCAGTGATCATGGGACAGGGGGCTACACTGAAGCTTTCTTT. Amino acids: CATSDHGTGGYTEAFF.

There are many counts of this clonotype. This sequence joins TRBV27 and TRBJ1-2; D unclear. The germline V gene has CDR1 MNHEY and CDR2 SMNVEV (reference sequence). Trimming removed 3 bases from V and 4 bases from J, with 15 bases in between. The length of the CDR3 is 15 residues. The CDR3 DNA sequence: TGTGCCAGCAGTTTGAGGAGACCAGCTACCTATGGCTACACCTTC. This gives the protein CASSLRRPATYGYTF.

This clonotype was seen more than once but under ten times. V and J are TRBV9 and TRBJ1-1; D is perhaps TRBD1 (5 bases). Germline assignment: CDR1 SGDLS and CDR2 YYNGEE. Trimming took 3 bases from V and 1 from J, leaving 13 bases between them. The length of the CDR3 is 15 residues. The CDR3 nucleotides are TGTGCCAGCAGCGAGTCGGGACGGGAGAACACTGAAGCTTTCTTT. The encoded protein is CASSESGRENTEAFF.

A note on this clonotype: At one of its ends the junction is not consistent with the germline gene, which may arise from a read error. The rearrangement links TRBV27 to TRBJ1-2; unclear D gene. Germline V lookup: CDR1 MNHEY, CDR2 SMNVEV (reference sequence). The CDR3 loop spans 16 amino acids. The CDR3 DNA reads TGTGCCAGCAGTTCCTCGGATCAGGCCGCAATCTATGACTACACCTTC. The encoded protein is CASSSSDQAAIYDYTF.

The rearrangement links TRBV12-3 or TRBV12-4 to TRBJ2-1; 12 bases map to TRBD1. With 3 bases clipped from V and 8 bases from J, the junction kept 8 bases outside the gene matches. The CDR3 consists of 16 residues. CDR3 in DNA: TGTGCCAGCAGTTTCAATCCGGGACAGGGGGCGGATGAGCAGTTCTTC. Translated: CASSFNPGQGADEQFF.

This clonotype turned up a few times. V is TRBV25-1 and J is TRBJ2-7; maybe TRBD1 (5 bases). Trimming cost V 1 base and J 0 bases, with 16 bases left between them. The germline V gene has CDR1 MGHDK and CDR2 SYGVNS. This CDR3 region has 17 residues. CDR3 nucleotides: TGTGCCAGCAGTGAATTTGGGGCAGGGCCTAGCTCCTACGAGCAGTACTTC. Its protein is CASSEFGAGPSSYEQYF.

The V call is TRBV6-2 or TRBV6-3, the J call TRBJ2-3, with 10 bases lining up with TRBD2. The V and J ends lost 8 bases and 4 bases, in that order; junction bases with no gene match: 3. CDR1 is MNHEY, CDR2 SVGEGT, per germline. CDR3 size: 13 residues. CDR3 coding DNA: TGTGCCAGCCGAGCGGGGGGGCCAGATACGCAGTATTTT. Its translation is CASRAGGPDTQYF.

A few counts support this clonotype. The gene calls are TRBV7-9 and TRBJ1-2, with TRBD1 as a possible D gene (5 bases). CDR3 size: 15 residues. Looked up from germline, CDR1 is SEHNR and CDR2 is FQNEAQ (reference sequence). V was clipped by 5 bases and J by 0 bases, with 13 bases between them. The DNA for the CDR3 is TGTGCCAGCAGCGACACAGGAGTTCCTAACTATGGCTACACCTTC. Translated, it gives CASSDTGVPNYGYTF. Variable domain in full (rest from reference TRBV7-9 and TRBJ1-2): DTGVSQNPRHKITKRGQNVTFRCDPISEHNRLYWYRQTLGQGPEFLTYFQNEAQLEKSRLLSDRFSAERPKGSFSTLEIQRTEQGDSAMYLCASSDTGVPNYGYTFGSGTRLTVV.

The chain combines TRBV9 with TRBJ1-1; D is possibly TRBD1 (5 bases). The CDR3 runs to 14 residues. The V gene's germline CDR1 is SGDLS and CDR2 YYNGEE. The V end lost 0 bases, the J end lost 2 bases, and 8 bases lay between the germline ends. The CDR3 DNA sequence: TGTGCCAGCAGCGTAGGGGGCACTAACACTGAAGCTTTCTTT. Translated, it gives CASSVGGTNTEAFF.

This clonotype was counted once. The V and J genes are TRBV7-2 and TRBJ2-2; D perhaps matches TRBD1 (6 bases). Germline assignment: CDR1 SGHTA and CDR2 FQGNSA. The CDR3 has 16 residues. V dropped 2 bases and J dropped 2 bases, with 12 bases sitting between them. The CDR3 bases are TGTGCCAGCAGCTTAAGCCCGGGACAAAACACCGGGGAGCTGTTTTTT. It yields the protein CASSLSPGQNTGELFF.

With regard to this clonotype: The missing conserved phenylalanine or tryptophan at the end of this CDR3 makes a read error likely. The chain links TRBV9 to TRBJ1-2; D may be TRBD1 (5 bases). CDR3 length: 14 amino acids. V lost 4 bases and J 7 bases, leaving 17 bases between the germline ends. In germline, CDR1 is SGDLS, CDR2 YYNGEE. CDR3 region: CASSPTGRAAGYTL. The DNA for the CDR3 is TGTGCCAGCAGCCCGACCGGCAGGGCGGCTGGCTACACCCTC.

This clonotype has a handful of counts. The J gene is TRBJ2-7, the V gene TRBV7-2, with D perhaps being TRBD1 or TRBD2 (5 bases each). The CDR3 is made up of 15 amino acids. Germline CDR1 reads SGHTA; CDR2 reads FQGNSA. Trimming cost V 5 bases and J 1 base, with 15 bases left between them. The CDR3 DNA is TGTGCCAGCAGCGGTTCCCCGGGGCCTTCCTACGAGCAGTACTTC. Its translation is CASSGSPGPSYEQYF. Full variable domain (missing parts from reference TRBV7-2 and TRBJ2-7): GAGVSQSPSNKVTEKGKDVELRCDPISGHTALYWYRQSLGQGLEFLIYFQGNSAPDKSGLPSDRFSAERTGGSVSTLTIQRTQQEDSAVYLCASSGSPGPSYEQYFGPGTRLTVT.

The V gene is TRBV19, the J gene TRBJ2-5; tentative D call: TRBD2 (6 bases). The CDR3 totals 16 residues. The V and J ends lost 5 bases and 0 bases respectively, with 16 bases between them. Germline V lookup: CDR1 LNHDA, CDR2 SQIVND (reference sequence). In DNA, the CDR3 is TGTGCCAGTAGTTCAACTCTTCGGGGGAACCAAGAGACCCAGTACTTC. Translated: CASSSTLRGNQETQYF.

The V and J genes are TRBV2 and TRBJ1-5, with D maybe TRBD1 (6 bases). V lost 7 bases to trimming and J lost 3 bases, with 16 bases between them. Germline CDR1 and CDR2: SNHLY and FYNNEI. The CDR3 loop spans 15 amino acids. The chain's CDR3 is CASKTGTQYNQPQHF. DNA of the CDR3: TGTGCCAGCAAAACCGGGACACAATACAATCAGCCCCAGCATTTT.

This clonotype was seen a few times. The chain recombines TRBV6-1 with TRBJ1-1; TRBD1 matches at 10 bases. V was clipped by 10 bases and J by 5 bases; unmatched bases: 13. Germline V lookup: CDR1 MNHNS, CDR2 SASEGT. The CDR3 consists of 15 residues. The CDR3 region is CATLRQGATGTEAFF. The CDR3 bases are TGTGCCACCCTTAGACAGGGGGCAACTGGGACTGAAGCTTTCTTT.

The chain combines TRBV7-9 with TRBJ2-1; TRBD2 might be the D (6 bases). The CDR3 extends over 14 amino acids. V was shortened by 1 base and J by 6 bases, with 10 bases between the two germline ends. Germline V gene sequence: CDR1 SEHNR, CDR2 FQNEAQ (reference sequence). For the CDR3, the DNA is TGTGCCAGCAGCTTAGATATGGGAGGCAATGAGCAGTTCTTC. The encoded protein is CASSLDMGGNEQFF.